One and the same sample provided the 30 T cell receptor beta chains below, sequenced in a study of cytomegalovirus exposure and HLA in healthy donors. PCR used 60 Vbeta primers and 13 Jbeta primers. Clones were sequenced by immunoSEQ multiplex PCR, and TCRdb holds only the in-frame ones, with some missing. This repertoire shows 70,000 to 90,000 clones, roughly 74% found once; its top ten account for 2% to 2.5%. Sequencing input: PBMCs. The origin of the receptors is a man between 40 and 49 years old in good health and CMV-seronegative.

V is TRBV6-5 and J is TRBJ2-7; 12 nucleotides align to TRBD2. The CDR3 is 15 residues long. V was clipped by 6 bases and J by 2 bases; unmatched bases: 5. Germline-derived CDR1 and CDR2 are MNHEY and SVGAGI. CDR3 amino acids: CASRPGLAGPYEQYF. CDR3 DNA sequence: TGTGCCAGCAGACCGGGACTAGCGGGCCCCTACGAGCAGTACTTC.

The gene calls are TRBV5-1 and TRBJ2-2, with a tentative D call TRBD2 (5 bases). This CDR3 comprises 15 residues. Looked up from germline, CDR1 is SGHRS and CDR2 is YFSETQ. Trimming removed 3 bases from V and 4 bases from J, with 13 bases in between. The CDR3 DNA reads as TGCGCCAGCAGCTCGTTGCAACGGGGCACCGGGGAGCTGTTTTTT. Translating it yields CASSSLQRGTGELFF.

The chain has TRBV21-1 and TRBJ2-7; the table's D call TRBD1 went unverified against the DNA. TRBV21-1 is recorded as a pseudogene. This CDR3 contains 15 residues. CDR3 sequence (DNA): TGTGCCAGCAGCTACCGGGACAGGGAACCCTACGAGCAGTACTTC. Protein sequence: CASSYRDREPYEQYF.

This chain's CDR3 is CASGLVRDGDRVSGQPQHF. CDR3 nucleotide sequence: TGTGCTAGTGGTTTGGTACGTGACGGGGACAGGGTCAGTGGTCAGCCCCAGCATTTT. The V call is TRBV12-5, the J call TRBJ1-5, with 9 bases that match TRBD1. The CDR3 runs to 19 residues. Germline CDR1 LGHNT, CDR2 FRNRAP. V shed 0 bases and J 6 bases; nucleotides not matched to a gene: 15.

This clone was detected only once. V usage is TRBV28 and J usage is TRBJ1-5; D uncertain. The CDR3 loop spans 15 amino acids. Germline V CDR1 and CDR2: MDHEN, SYDVKM. V dropped 4 bases and J dropped 4 bases, with 14 bases sitting between them. The CDR3 spells CASSSRQLGNQPQHF. CDR3 nucleotide sequence: TGTGCCAGCAGTTCTCGTCAGCTAGGAAATCAGCCCCAGCATTTT. The full variable domain, completed using reference TRBV28 and TRBJ1-5, is DVKVTQSSRYLVKRTGEKVFLECVQDMDHENMFWYRQDPGLGLRLIYFSYDVKMKEKGDIPEGYSVSREKKERFSLILESASTNQTSMYLCASSSRQLGNQPQHFGDGTRLSIL.

This clone came up a few times. This chain uses TRBV4-1 with TRBJ1-4; the D is unclear. The germline CDR1 and CDR2 sequences are MGHRA and YSYEKL. The CDR3 covers 14 residues. The V gene lost 4 bases and the J gene lost 4 bases, with 10 bases spanning the gap. The chain's CDR3 is CASSLQIRNEKLFF. CDR3 nucleotide sequence: TGCGCCAGCAGCCTACAGATTCGTAATGAAAAACTGTTTTTT.

The chain joins TRBV6-1 to TRBJ1-1, with 7 bases fitting TRBD1. The germline V gene encodes CDR1 MNHNS and CDR2 SASEGT. The ends lost 0 bases at V and 6 bases at J; junction bases unmatched: 10. The CDR3 contains 16 residues. DNA for the CDR3: TGTGCCAGCAGTGAAGCGCTGAGGACAGGAGTTTCTGAAGCTTTCTTT. Residues: CASSEALRTGVSEAFF.

The genes are TRBV29-1 and TRBJ2-7; weak D call: TRBD1 (6 bases). The CDR3 is made up of 13 amino acids. With 5 bases removed from V and 3 bases from J, the gap between germline ends came to 14 bases. Germline V CDR1 and CDR2: SQVTM, ANQGSEA. Written as DNA, the CDR3 is TGCAGCGTTCCCGGGACACACCACTACGAGCAGTACTTC. It is translated as CSVPGTHHYEQYF.

This sequence joins TRBV28 and TRBJ1-5, with TRBD1 matching over 7 bases. The V gene end was trimmed by 3 bases and the J gene end by 2 bases; junction bases not matched to a gene: 4. The CDR3 spans 15 residues. Germline V gene sequence: CDR1 MDHEN, CDR2 SYDVKM. The CDR3 reads CASSFGQARNQPQHF. DNA for the CDR3: TGTGCCAGCAGTTTCGGACAGGCCCGCAATCAGCCCCAGCATTTT.

The gene calls are TRBV7-3 and TRBJ2-2, with D perhaps TRBD2 (6 bases). This CDR3 is built from 15 residues. The germline V gene has CDR1 SGHTA and CDR2 FQGTGA. V lost 1 base and J lost 4, with 10 bases in between. CDR3 sequence reads: CASSLRRGVTGELFF. The DNA of the CDR3 is TGTGCCAGCAGCTTAAGGCGGGGTGTCACCGGGGAGCTGTTTTTT.

V usage is TRBV5-4 and J usage is TRBJ2-3; D is uncertain. The V and J ends lost 0 bases and 1 base respectively, with 15 bases between them. The CDR3 is made up of 17 amino acids. The germline V gene encodes CDR1 SGHNT and CDR2 YYREEE (reference sequence). The CDR3 DNA is TGTGCCAGCAGCTTGGACACCGTCCGTTACGGCACAGATACGCAGTATTTT. Amino acids: CASSLDTVRYGTDTQYF.

The chain is built from TRBV28 and TRBJ1-5; no definite D call. The CDR3 has 14 amino acids. The germline V gene has CDR1 MDHEN and CDR2 SYDVKM. V was clipped by 3 bases and J by 5 bases, with 11 bases between them. The CDR3 DNA is TGTGCCAGCAGTTTGCCTCCCAGGTATCAGCCCCAGCATTTT. It yields the protein CASSLPPRYQPQHF.

The chain uses TRBV15 and TRBJ2-5; D is perhaps TRBD2 (6 bases). The CDR3 covers 15 residues. The germline gives CDR1 LNHNV, CDR2 YYDKDF (reference sequence). V lost 0 bases to trimming and J lost 5 bases, with 13 bases between them. The CDR3 sequence is CATSRERGVGETQYF. The DNA of the CDR3 is TGTGCCACCAGCAGAGAGCGGGGAGTAGGGGAGACCCAGTACTTC. The entire variable domain, with the rest obtained from reference TRBV15 and TRBJ2-5, is as follows: DAMVIQNPRYQVTQFGKPVTLSCSQTLNHNVMYWYQQKSSQAPKLLFHYYDKDFNNEADTPDNFQSRRPNTSFCFLDIRSPGLGDTAMYLCATSRERGVGETQYFGPGTRLLVL.

This sequence joins TRBV19 and TRBJ2-1; 10 bases are a match to TRBD1. The CDR3 length is 16 residues. Trimming took 3 bases from V and 0 from J; bases not matched to a gene: 2. Germline V gene data show CDR1 as LNHDA and CDR2 as SQIVND (reference sequence). The CDR3 reads CASSMRTGGSYNEQFF. CDR3 nucleotide sequence: TGTGCCAGTAGTATGCGGACAGGGGGCTCCTACAATGAGCAGTTCTTC.

The chain recombines TRBV29-1 with TRBJ2-1, with 8 bases aligning to TRBD2. Per the germline V gene, CDR1 is SQVTM and CDR2 is ANQGSEA. This CDR3 comprises 14 residues. Trimming cost V 3 bases and J 6 bases; bases outside gene matches: 7. The CDR3 coding sequence is TGCAGCGTTGATCGAGCGGGAGAAATCAATGAGCAGTTCTTC. It yields the protein CSVDRAGEINEQFF.

V usage is TRBV10-3 and J usage is TRBJ2-7, with D perhaps matching TRBD1 (6 bases). The CDR3 totals 15 residues. Germline V gives CDR1 ENHRY, CDR2 SYGVKD. The V end was cut by 6 bases, the J end by 0 bases, with 15 bases between. In nucleotides, the CDR3 is TGTGCCATCAGCCCAGGGGAGTTTCCCTCCTACGAGCAGTACTTC. The encoded protein is CAISPGEFPSYEQYF.

Points on this clone: Its ends do not fully match the called genes, so a read error is possible. The chain carries TRBV27 and TRBJ2-1; 7 bases map to TRBD2. Germline CDR1 is MNHEY and CDR2 is SMNVEV (reference sequence). CDR3 length equals 13 residues. The chain's CDR3 is CASSFRDYKEQFF. CDR3 DNA: TGTGCCAGCAGTTTCCGGGACTACAAAGAGCAGTTCTTC.

V usage is TRBV5-4 and J usage is TRBJ1-1, with D maybe TRBD1 (5 bases). Germline V lookup: CDR1 SGHNT, CDR2 YYREEE (reference sequence). This CDR3 region has 17 residues. The V end was cut by 5 bases, the J end by 1 base, with 21 bases between. The CDR3 DNA follows: TGTGCCAGCAGGGGAGGGGCTCCCCGCGGTAGGAACACTGAAGCTTTCTTT. Translating gives CASRGGAPRGRNTEAFF. Together with reference TRBV5-4 and TRBJ1-1, the CDR3 gives the full variable domain: ETGVTQSPTHLIKTRGQQVTLRCSSQSGHNTVSWYQQALGQGPQFIFQYYREEENGRGNFPPRFSGLQFPNYSSELNVNALELDDSALYLCASRGGAPRGRNTEAFFGQGTRLTVV.

Concerning this clone itself: Other nucleotide sequences in the sample specify the same CDR3. The V and J genes are TRBV7-9 and TRBJ1-6; TRBD1 might be the D (5 bases). The V gene lost 1 base and the J gene lost 5 bases, with 6 bases spanning the gap. This CDR3 contains 14 residues. Germline CDR1 reads SEHNR; CDR2 reads FQNEAQ (reference sequence). The CDR3 reads CASSLGQNNSPLHF. The CDR3 DNA reads as TGTGCCAGCAGCTTAGGACAGAATAATTCACCCCTCCACTTT.

This chain joins TRBV11-1 and TRBJ1-1; D is unclear. With 1 base removed from V and 3 bases from J, the gap between germline ends came to 9 bases. The CDR3 has 14 amino acids. The germline CDR1 and CDR2 sequences are SGHAT and FQDESV (reference sequence). CDR3 nucleotide sequence: TGTGCCAGCAGCTTAGGGTGGCTGGACACTGAAGCTTTCTTT. Its translation is CASSLGWLDTEAFF.

This chain uses TRBV7-6 with TRBJ2-5, with TRBD2 as a possible D gene (6 bases). Judging by the DNA end, TRBJ2-7 fits better; the J call may be wrong. This CDR3 has 13 residues. Germline V gene lookup returns CDR1 SGHVS and CDR2 FNYEAQ. CDR3 loop: CASSSRGGYEQYF. CDR3 DNA sequence: TGTGCCAGCAGCTCCCGGGGAGGCTACGAGCAGTACTTC.

The gene calls are TRBV15 and TRBJ2-7; D gene unclear. The germline gives CDR1 LNHNV, CDR2 YYDKDF (reference sequence). The CDR3 loop spans 14 amino acids. Trimming cost V 1 base and J 5 bases, with 12 bases left between them. The chain's CDR3 is CATSRGAAPDEQYF. The CDR3 DNA is TGTGCCACCAGCAGAGGGGCAGCCCCGGACGAGCAGTACTTC.

This clone was seen only a few times. The genes are TRBV9 and TRBJ1-1; the D is unclear. V was shortened by 0 bases and J by 0 bases, with 6 bases between the two germline ends. Germline V gives CDR1 SGDLS, CDR2 YYNGEE. The CDR3 totals 14 residues. This chain's CDR3 is CASSVGRMNTEAFF. CDR3 DNA sequence: TGTGCCAGCAGCGTAGGCAGGATGAACACTGAAGCTTTCTTT.

The chain combines TRBV29-1 with TRBJ2-7, with 10 bases identical to TRBD1. The CDR3 has 11 amino acids. V trimming: 6 bases; J trimming: 8 bases; junction bases outside the gene matches: 4. Germline V gene lookup returns CDR1 SQVTM and CDR2 ANQGSEA. CDR3 in DNA: TGCAGCGTGGGGGACAGGGGCAAGCAGTACTTC. This encodes CSVGDRGKQYF.

This chain links TRBV15 with TRBJ2-3, with a tentative D call TRBD2 (5 bases). The CDR3 has 16 amino acids. The germline gives CDR1 LNHNV, CDR2 YYDKDF (reference sequence). Trimming cost V 0 bases and J 2 bases, with 12 bases left between them. CDR3 sequence (DNA): TGTGCCACCAGCAGAGAAGGGAAGCGGACCACAGATACGCAGTATTTT. It specifies CATSREGKRTTDTQYF.

The chain links TRBV27 to TRBJ1-1; weak D call: TRBD1 (5 bases). The V gene lost 7 bases and the J gene lost 2 bases, with 11 bases spanning the gap. Germline assignment: CDR1 MNHEY and CDR2 SMNVEV (reference sequence). CDR3 length: 13 residues. CDR3 bases: TGTGCCAGCATGCGGACAACCAACACTGAAGCTTTCTTT. It yields the protein CASMRTTNTEAFF.

The V call is TRBV29-1, the J call TRBJ2-3; D call uncertain. Between the trimmed V and J ends, which lost 0 bases and 5 bases, there was a span of 15 bases. The germline CDR1 and CDR2 sequences are SQVTM and ANQGSEA. This CDR3 spans 15 amino acids. The CDR3, as DNA: TGCAGCGTTGAAGATTCTAGGCGGAGAGGAGATACGCAGTATTTT. It codes for CSVEDSRRRGDTQYF.

This clone has just one count. V gene TRBV7-2 combines with J gene TRBJ2-7; 13 nucleotides line up with TRBD2. Germline loops: CDR1 SGHTA, CDR2 FQGNSA. After removal of 5 bases from V and 3 bases from J, the junction contained 4 bases not matched to a gene. The CDR3 spans 15 residues. CDR3 sequence reads: CASSPRLAGGYEQYF. The CDR3 nucleotides read TGTGCCAGCAGCCCACGACTAGCGGGGGGCTACGAGCAGTACTTC.

The chain recombines TRBV9 with TRBJ1-1, with D maybe TRBD1 (5 bases). The CDR3 consists of 13 residues. Per germline, CDR1 SGDLS and CDR2 YYNGEE. Deletions cut 2 bases from V and 7 bases from J, with 12 bases between. The chain's CDR3 is CASSVEGEGEAFF. CDR3 DNA: TGTGCCAGCAGCGTTGAAGGGGAGGGTGAAGCTTTCTTT.

Only a few counts were recorded for this clone. The chain employs TRBV30 and TRBJ2-1, with D possibly TRBD2 on 6 matching bases. This CDR3 comprises 15 residues. Germline V gene data show CDR1 as GTSNPN and CDR2 as SVGIG (reference sequence). The V end lost 7 bases, the J end lost 10 bases, and 26 bases lay between the germline ends. CDR3 in DNA: TGTGCCTCCCTCGGGATGGGACTCGCCTGGGGGGAGCAGTTCTTC. Translated, it gives CASLGMGLAWGEQFF. Looking up the rest from reference TRBV30 and TRBJ2-1 gives the full variable domain: SQTIHQWPATLVQPVGSPLSLECTVEGTSNPNLYWYRQAAGRGLQLLFYSVGIGQISSEVPQNLSASRPQDRQFILSSKKLLLSDSGFYLCASLGMGLAWGEQFFGPGTRLTVL.